The 2 T cell receptor beta chains reported below all come from one sample, sequenced in a study of identical twins. TCRdb used MiXCR to reprocess the 5' RACE reads, holding one entry per CDR3 protein. This repertoire shows some 230,000 distinct CDR3 sequences, 6.5% to 8% found once; its top ten account for about 15%. These same records also appear under a second study, on T cells expressing NK-cell markers.

Sequences were obtained from CD8+ T cells sorted from blood. Source of these receptors: a woman in her late teens or twenties in good health.

This clonotype was observed many times. The chain has TRBV29-1 and TRBJ1-4; D gene ambiguous. This CDR3 contains 16 residues. In germline, CDR1 is SQVTM, CDR2 ANQGSEA. The germline V and J ends were trimmed by 1 base and 8 bases, with 20 bases remaining between them. The CDR3 reads CSVEAHLPPSGEKLFF. The CDR3 DNA is TGCAGCGTTGAAGCTCACCTCCCTCCGTCTGGAGAAAAACTGTTTTTT.

This rearrangement joins TRBV5-6 to TRBJ2-1; tentatively, D is TRBD2 (5 bases). This CDR3 region has 12 residues. Trimming left V 7 bases short and J 6 bases short, with 11 bases between. Germline V lookup: CDR1 SGHDT, CDR2 YYEEEE. The CDR3 sequence is CASRTRGNEQFF. The CDR3 bases are TGTGCCAGCCGGACCCGGGGCAATGAGCAGTTCTTC.